A selection of T cell receptor beta chains follows, all from one sample in a study of early T cells in non-severe SARS-CoV-2 infection. TCRdb recomputed calls from the 5' RACE reads with MiXCR, one row per CDR3 protein. The sample yields 65,000 to 90,000 distinct CDR3 sequences, around 12% seen once. The sequenced sample was whole blood. The receptors were sampled from an adult who was a healthcare worker with PCR-confirmed SARS-CoV-2 infection or an uninfected control (not recorded which). CDR3s include the opening cysteine and the closing phenylalanine or tryptophan. Fields, in order: V gene, clone size, J gene, D gene, CDR3 protein, CDR3 DNA. A D gene is named only where the DNA matches it firmly. For some rows the clone size is stated as once, few or many, or as a class when expanded; others skip it.

TRBV30	NA	TRBJ2-7	TRBD2	CAWSSSGRRGYEQYF	TGTGCCTGGAGCTCCAGCGGGAGAAGGGGCTACGAGCAGTACTTC
TRBV2	NA	TRBJ2-1	TRBD2	CASSGERGAGNEQFF	TGTGCCAGCAGCGGGGAGCGGGGGGCCGGCAATGAGCAGTTCTTC
TRBV3-1	few	TRBJ1-2	NA	CASSQGAAGRITSYGYTF	TGTGCCAGCAGCCAAGGGGCGGCAGGGAGAATTACTAGCTATGGCTACACCTTC
TRBV23-1	NA	TRBJ1-5	NA	CASSQLARNSNQPQHF	TGCGCCAGCAGTCAATTAGCCAGAAATAGCAATCAGCCCCAGCATTTT
TRBV11-2	many	TRBJ2-3	TRBD2	CASSFGSGSDTQYF	TGTGCCAGCAGCTTTGGTAGCGGGAGTGATACGCAGTATTTT
TRBV18	NA	TRBJ1-1	NA	CASSQRTDSNTEAFF	TGTGCCAGCTCACAGCGGACAGATTCGAACACTGAAGCTTTCTTT
TRBV2	NA	TRBJ1-2	TRBD1	CVSSITIQGARGYTF	TGTGTCAGCAGTATCACGATACAGGGGGCGCGCGGCTACACCTTC
TRBV4-1	few	TRBJ2-5	NA	CASSQGWTDEETQYF	TGCGCCAGCAGCCAAGGCTGGACAGACGAAGAGACCCAGTACTTC
TRBV12-5	NA	TRBJ2-5	TRBD1	CASGSGQASETQYF	TGTGCTAGTGGTTCGGGACAGGCCTCGGAGACCCAGTACTTC
TRBV19	NA	TRBJ2-7	NA	CASSRSGVYEQYF	TGTGCCAGTAGTCGGAGTGGAGTATACGAGCAGTACTTC
TRBV2	few	TRBJ1-4	NA	CASSAESGTPGGLFF	TGTGCCAGCAGTGCAGAGTCTGGTACGCCGGGCGGACTGTTTTTT